This T cell receptor (beta chain) was found in a study of cytomegalovirus exposure and HLA in healthy donors. Study information: An earlier analysis identified 95 million to 120 million unique TCR beta sequences in 150 million to 200 million T cells. Study-level findings and limits: Later analysis showed most CMV-associated TCR beta chains appearing HLA-restricted. Reportedly, a later analysis found an Asian-associated ancestry cluster had fewer N-insertions than the approximately 670-donor mean.

This clone has more than one count but fewer than ten. Its antigen is undetermined. The same CDR3 can be traced to other DNA sequences in this sample. The J segment lost 4 bases and the V segment lost 4 bases, leaving 3 bases of the junction unmatched. This CDR3 region has 15 residues. The germline gives CDR1 MGHRA, CDR2 YSYEKL. PCR used 60 Vbeta primers and 13 Jbeta primers. Per the original data handling: A later analysis tallied about 80 million unique TCR beta chains, around 10 million of them shared. Here immunoSEQ multiplex PCR was the method, and the copy in TCRdb shows in-frame clones only, minus some. The V and J calls and clone size were taken over from that table, and D and trimming were inferred from the DNA. The sample records about 170,000 clones, 73% being singletons.

Sequenced sample: PBMCs. The origin of this receptor is a young woman in good health and CMV-seropositive. The V and J genes are TRBV4-1 and TRBJ2-3; 12 nucleotides align to TRBD2. CDR3 in amino acids: CASSPLAGGPDTQYF. The DNA for the CDR3 is TGCGCCAGCAGCCCTCTAGCGGGGGGGCCAGATACGCAGTATTTT.